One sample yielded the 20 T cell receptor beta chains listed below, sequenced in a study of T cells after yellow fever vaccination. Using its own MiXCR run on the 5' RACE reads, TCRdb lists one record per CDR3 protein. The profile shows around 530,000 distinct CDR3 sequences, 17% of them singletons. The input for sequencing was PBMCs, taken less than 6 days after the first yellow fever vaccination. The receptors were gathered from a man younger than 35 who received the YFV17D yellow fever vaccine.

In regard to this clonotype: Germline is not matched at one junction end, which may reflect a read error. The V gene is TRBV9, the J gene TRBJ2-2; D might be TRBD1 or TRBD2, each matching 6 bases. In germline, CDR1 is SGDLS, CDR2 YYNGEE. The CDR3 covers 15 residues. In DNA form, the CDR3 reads TGTGCCAGCTCCGCAAGGGGGGCGAACATCGGGGAGCTGTTTTTT. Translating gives CASSARGANIGELFF.

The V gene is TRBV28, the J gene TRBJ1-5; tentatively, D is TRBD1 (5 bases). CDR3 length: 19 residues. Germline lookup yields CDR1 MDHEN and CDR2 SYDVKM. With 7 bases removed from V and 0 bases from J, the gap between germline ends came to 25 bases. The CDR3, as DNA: TGTGCCAGCACCTCCACCGGGACCCTGGCGCTATATAGCAATCAGCCCCAGCATTTT. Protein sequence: CASTSTGTLALYSNQPQHF.

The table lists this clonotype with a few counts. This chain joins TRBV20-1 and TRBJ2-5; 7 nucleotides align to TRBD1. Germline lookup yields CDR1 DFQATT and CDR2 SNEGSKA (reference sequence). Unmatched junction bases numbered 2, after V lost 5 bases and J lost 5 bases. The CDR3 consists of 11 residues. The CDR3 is CSAVQGETQYF. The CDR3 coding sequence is TGCAGTGCTGTACAGGGGGAGACCCAGTACTTC.

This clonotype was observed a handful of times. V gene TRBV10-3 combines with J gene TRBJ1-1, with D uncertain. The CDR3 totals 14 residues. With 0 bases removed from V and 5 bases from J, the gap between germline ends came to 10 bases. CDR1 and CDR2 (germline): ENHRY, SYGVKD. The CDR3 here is CAISESREGTEAFF. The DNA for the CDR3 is TGTGCCATCAGTGAGTCGAGGGAAGGGACTGAAGCTTTCTTT.

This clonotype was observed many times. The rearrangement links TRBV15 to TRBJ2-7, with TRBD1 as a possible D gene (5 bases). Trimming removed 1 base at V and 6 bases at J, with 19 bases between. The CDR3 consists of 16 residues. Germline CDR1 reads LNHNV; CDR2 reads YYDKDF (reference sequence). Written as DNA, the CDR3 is TGTGCCACCAGCAGAGTAATGGCAGGGCGAACTGGCGAGCAGTACTTC. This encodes CATSRVMAGRTGEQYF.

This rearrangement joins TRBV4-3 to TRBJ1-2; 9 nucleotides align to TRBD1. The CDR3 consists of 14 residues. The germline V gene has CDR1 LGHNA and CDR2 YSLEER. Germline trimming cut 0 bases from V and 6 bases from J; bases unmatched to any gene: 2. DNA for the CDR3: TGCGCCAGCAGCCAAGAATGGGACAGGGATGGCTACACCTTC. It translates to CASSQEWDRDGYTF.

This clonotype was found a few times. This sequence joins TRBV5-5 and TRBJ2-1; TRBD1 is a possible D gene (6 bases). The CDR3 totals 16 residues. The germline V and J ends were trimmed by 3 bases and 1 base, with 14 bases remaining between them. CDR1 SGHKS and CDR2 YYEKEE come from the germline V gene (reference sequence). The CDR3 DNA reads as TGTGCCAGCAGCTCCAGACAGGATCAGTCCTACAATGAGCAGTTCTTC. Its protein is CASSSRQDQSYNEQFF.

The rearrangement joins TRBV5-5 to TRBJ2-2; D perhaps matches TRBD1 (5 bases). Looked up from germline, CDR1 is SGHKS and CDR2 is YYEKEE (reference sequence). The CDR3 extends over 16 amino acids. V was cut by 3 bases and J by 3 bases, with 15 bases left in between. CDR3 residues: CASSSIKRGDTGELFF. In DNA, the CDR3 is TGTGCCAGCAGCTCAATTAAAAGGGGCGACACCGGGGAGCTGTTTTTT.

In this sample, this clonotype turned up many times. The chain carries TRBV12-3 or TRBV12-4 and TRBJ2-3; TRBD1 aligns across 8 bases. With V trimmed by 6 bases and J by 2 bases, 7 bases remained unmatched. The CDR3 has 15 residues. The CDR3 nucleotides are TGTGCCAGCAGCAGGACAGGGACCTACACAGATACGCAGTATTTT. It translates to CASSRTGTYTDTQYF.

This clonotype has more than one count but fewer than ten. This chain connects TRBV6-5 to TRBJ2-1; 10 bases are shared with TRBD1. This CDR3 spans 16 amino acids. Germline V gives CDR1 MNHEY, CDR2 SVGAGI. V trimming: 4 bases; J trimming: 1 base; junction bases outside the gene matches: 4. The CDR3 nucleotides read TGTGCCAGCAGTTTTCCGGGACAGGGGTCCTACAATGAGCAGTTCTTC. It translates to CASSFPGQGSYNEQFF.

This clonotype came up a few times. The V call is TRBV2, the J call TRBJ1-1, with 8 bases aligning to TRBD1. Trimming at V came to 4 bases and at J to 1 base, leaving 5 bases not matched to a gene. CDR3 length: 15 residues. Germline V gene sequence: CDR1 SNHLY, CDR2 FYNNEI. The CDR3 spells CASSVGQGSNTEAFF. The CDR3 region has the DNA TGTGCCAGCAGTGTAGGACAGGGATCGAACACTGAAGCTTTCTTT.

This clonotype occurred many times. CDR3 residues: CSLRGSTDTQYF. In DNA form, the CDR3 reads TGCAGCTTGCGGGGGAGCACAGATACGCAGTATTTT. This rearrangement joins TRBV29-1 to TRBJ2-3, with 7 bases matching TRBD2. With 8 bases clipped from V and 0 bases from J, the junction kept 2 bases outside the gene matches. CDR3 length equals 12 residues. The V gene's germline CDR1 is SQVTM and CDR2 ANQGSEA.

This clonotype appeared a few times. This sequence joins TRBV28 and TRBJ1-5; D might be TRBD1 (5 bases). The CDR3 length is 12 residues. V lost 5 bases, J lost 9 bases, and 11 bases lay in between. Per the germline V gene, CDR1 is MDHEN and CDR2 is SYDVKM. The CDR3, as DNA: TGTGCCAGCAGTCAGGGTTCACGGCCCCAGCATTTT. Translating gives CASSQGSRPQHF.

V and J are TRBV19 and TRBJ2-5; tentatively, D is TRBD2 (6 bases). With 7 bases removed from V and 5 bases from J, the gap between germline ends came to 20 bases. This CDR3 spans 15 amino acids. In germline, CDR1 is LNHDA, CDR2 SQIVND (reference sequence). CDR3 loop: CASTDGSARSETQYF. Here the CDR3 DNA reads TGTGCCAGTACAGACGGGAGTGCTCGCTCGGAGACCCAGTACTTC.

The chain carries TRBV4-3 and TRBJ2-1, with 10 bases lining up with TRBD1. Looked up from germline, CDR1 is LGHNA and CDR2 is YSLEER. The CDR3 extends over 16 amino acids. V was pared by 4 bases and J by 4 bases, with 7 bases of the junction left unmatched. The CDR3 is CASSLSDRGRYNEQFF. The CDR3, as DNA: TGCGCCAGCAGCCTCTCGGACAGGGGGAGATACAATGAGCAGTTCTTC.

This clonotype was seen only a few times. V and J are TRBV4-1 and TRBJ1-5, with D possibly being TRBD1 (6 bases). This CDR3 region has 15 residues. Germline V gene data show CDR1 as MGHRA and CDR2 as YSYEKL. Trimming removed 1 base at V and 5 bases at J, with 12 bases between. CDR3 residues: CASSQGTALDQPQHF. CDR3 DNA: TGCGCCAGCAGCCAAGGGACAGCTCTGGATCAGCCCCAGCATTTT.

CDR3 region: CASSLSEQYYGYTF. The CDR3, as DNA: TGCGCCAGCAGCTTGAGTGAGCAGTACTATGGCTACACCTTC. V is TRBV5-1 and J is TRBJ1-2; D remains unclear. The CDR3 consists of 14 residues. Germline CDR1 reads SGHRS; CDR2 reads YFSETQ. Trimming removed 1 base from V and 3 bases from J, with 10 bases in between.

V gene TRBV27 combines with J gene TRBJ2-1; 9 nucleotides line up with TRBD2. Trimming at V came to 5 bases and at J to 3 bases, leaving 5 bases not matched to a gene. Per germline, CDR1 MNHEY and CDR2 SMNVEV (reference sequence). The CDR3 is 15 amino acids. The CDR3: CASSRWRGGYNEQFF. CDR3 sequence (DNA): TGTGCCAGCAGTAGATGGCGGGGGGGCTACAATGAGCAGTTCTTC.

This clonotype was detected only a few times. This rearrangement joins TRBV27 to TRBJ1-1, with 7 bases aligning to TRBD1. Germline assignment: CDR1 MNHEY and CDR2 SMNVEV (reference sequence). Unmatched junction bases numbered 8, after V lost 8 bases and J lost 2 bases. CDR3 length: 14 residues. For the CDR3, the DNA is TGTGCCAGCCGTTACAGGGGACCTAACACTGAAGCTTTCTTT. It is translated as CASRYRGPNTEAFF.

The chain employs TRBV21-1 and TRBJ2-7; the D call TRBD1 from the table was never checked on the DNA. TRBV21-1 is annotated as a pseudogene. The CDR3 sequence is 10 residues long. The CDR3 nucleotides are TGTGCCAGCGGGACAGGGGTGAGGTACTTC. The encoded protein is CASGTGVRYF.